A single sample gave rise to the 9 T cell receptor beta chains below, sequenced in a study of control samples from healthy donors and cancer patients. Profiled with immunoSEQ multiplex PCR; TCRdb holds only in-frame clones, not every one. The sample gives under 15,000 clones, less than 95% of which show up once; roughly 30% is in the top ten. Sample: PBMCs. The receptors originated from a man aged 70 or older with head and neck cancer.

V gene TRBV10-2 combines with J gene TRBJ2-1; a weak D match, TRBD1 (5 bases). The V and J ends lost 5 bases and 0 bases respectively, with 8 bases between them. This CDR3 has 14 amino acids. Germline V gives CDR1 WSHSY, CDR2 SAAADI. This CDR3 is CASSRTTSYNEQFF. CDR3 DNA sequence: TGCGCCAGCAGTAGGACAACCTCCTACAATGAGCAGTTCTTC.

The rearrangement links TRBV10-2 to TRBJ1-1, with TRBD1 as a possible D gene (6 bases). V lost 6 bases to trimming and J lost 4 bases, with 15 bases between them. Looked up from germline, CDR1 is WSHSY and CDR2 is SAAADI. The CDR3 contains 14 residues. CDR3 in amino acids: CASRRQAMTTEAFF. The DNA for the CDR3 is TGCGCCAGCAGGCGACAGGCTATGACCACTGAAGCTTTCTTT.

CDR3 in DNA: TGTGCCAGCAGCCCCATTGGGGCGAACACCGGGGAGCTGTTTTTT. Protein: CASSPIGANTGELFF. The chain uses TRBV14 and TRBJ2-2; no definite D call. The CDR3 has 15 residues. V gave up 4 bases and J gave up 0 bases, with 9 bases separating them. Looked up from germline, CDR1 is SGHDN and CDR2 is FVKESK. The whole variable domain, remainder taken from reference TRBV14 and TRBJ2-2, is EAGVTQFPSHSVIEKGQTVTLRCDPISGHDNLYWYRRVMGKEIKFLLHFVKESKQDESGMPNNRFLAERTGGTYSTLKVQPAELEDSGVYFCASSPIGANTGELFFGEGSRLTVL.

The chain couples TRBV6-5 to TRBJ2-2; weak D call: TRBD2 (6 bases). The CDR3 has 15 amino acids. Germline V gene sequence: CDR1 MNHEY, CDR2 SVGAGI. V lost 1 base, J lost 5 bases, and 11 bases lay in between. CDR3 DNA: TGTGCCAGCAGTTACTGGGGCAGCGGGACCGGGGAGCTGTTTTTT. Translated, it gives CASSYWGSGTGELFF.

The V gene is TRBV2, the J gene TRBJ2-3; D might be TRBD2 (5 bases). Trimming shortened V by 6 bases and J by 6 bases, and 13 bases separated the two germline ends. The CDR3 length is 13 residues. Germline V CDR1 and CDR2: SNHLY, FYNNEI. The CDR3 sequence is CASSASGFDTQYF. CDR3 sequence (DNA): TGTGCCAGCAGCGCCAGCGGCTTCGATACGCAGTATTTT.

The J gene is TRBJ1-2, the V gene TRBV7-9; D is uncertain. Germline loops: CDR1 SEHNR, CDR2 FQNEAQ (reference sequence). The CDR3 has 13 amino acids. V was clipped by 3 bases and J by 6 bases, with 11 bases between them. The CDR3: CASSLRSEDGYTF. The DNA of the CDR3 is TGTGCCAGCAGCTTGAGGAGTGAAGATGGCTACACCTTC.

This clone was counted once. The V and J genes are TRBV27 and TRBJ2-7; 8 bases agree with TRBD2. Germline V gene sequence: CDR1 MNHEY, CDR2 SMNVEV (reference sequence). The CDR3 loop spans 15 amino acids. V lost 0 bases and J lost 3; bases outside the gene matches: 4. The CDR3 coding sequence is TGTGCCAGCAGTTTATCGGGGCTAGCGGGCTACGAGCAGTACTTC. Translated: CASSLSGLAGYEQYF.

This sequence joins TRBV2 and TRBJ2-1, with D unclear. The germline gives CDR1 SNHLY, CDR2 FYNNEI. The CDR3 has 10 residues. The V and J ends lost 7 bases and 7 bases respectively, with 5 bases between them. The CDR3 spells CASMRNEQFF. The CDR3 DNA sequence: TGTGCCAGCATGCGGAATGAGCAGTTCTTC. Full variable domain (rest looked up from reference TRBV2 and TRBJ2-1): EPEVTQTPSHQVTQMGQEVILRCVPISNHLYFYWYRQILGQKVEFLVSFYNNEISEKSEIFDDQFSVERPDGSNFTLKIRSTKLEDSAMYFCASMRNEQFFGPGTRLTVL.

This chain links TRBV2 with TRBJ1-4; possibly TRBD1 for D (6 bases). The CDR3 runs 16 residues. Germline CDR1 and CDR2: SNHLY and FYNNEI. Trimming took 0 bases from V and 5 from J, leaving 13 bases between them. CDR3 nucleotide sequence: TGTGCCAGCAGTGAAGCGCTAGGGGGTGGAAATGAAAAACTGTTTTTT. It specifies CASSEALGGGNEKLFF.